This TCR beta chain was documented in a study of OX40 agonist ivuxolimab in advanced cancers. About the study: Ivuxolimab doses were 0.01, 0.1, 0.3, 1.5, 3 or 10 mg/kg every 2 weeks. Hepatocellular carcinoma, melanoma, renal cell or head and neck cancer affected the dose-escalation patients. Whole-study findings and limits: Relatively little clonal expansion, among the lowest observed, appeared in partial responders at 0.1-3.0 mg/kg.

The germline V and J ends were trimmed by 5 bases and 0 bases, with 14 bases remaining between them. The CDR3 length is 15 residues. Germline lookup yields CDR1 MDHEN and CDR2 SYDVKM. Patients were ineligible given autoimmune disease history or systemic immunosuppression. To note about this clone: Its antigen is not known.

The protocol was immunoSEQ multiplex PCR, while the TCRdb copy is restricted to in-frame clones and leaves out a portion. The sample yields approximately 80,000 clones, about 89% seen once. This chain joins TRBV28 and TRBJ2-7; D assignment may be TRBD1 or TRBD2 (5 bases each). The sample here was CD4+ or CD8+ T cells sorted from blood, taken in a trial of the OX40 agonist ivuxolimab. This clonotype was sampled from an adult with an advanced solid tumor such as melanoma, head and neck, liver or kidney cancer. CDR3 sequence reads: CASSPRDGSSYEQYV. In nucleotides, the CDR3 is TGTGCCAGCAGTCCAAGGGACGGCAGCTCCTACGAGCAGTACGTC.